This T cell receptor beta chain was captured in a study of shared T cell receptors in the human thymus. From germline, CDR1 is SQVTM and CDR2 ANQGSEA. The V end lost 0 bases, the J end lost 7 bases, and 20 bases lay between the germline ends. This CDR3 is built from 16 residues. TCRdb's copy holds only in-frame clones and misses some; the assay was immunoSEQ multiplex PCR. The sample shows about 540,000 clones, around 78% of them seen only once. These same records also appear under a second study, on human thymus T cells. That source adds: Resections that were taken during corrective heart surgery supplied the thymus tissue. Unrelated individuals reportedly shared highly overlapping thymic TCR repertoires.

Source material: thymocytes. The receptor comes from a boy under two years old with a congenital heart defect. The rearrangement links TRBV29-1 to TRBJ2-3; unclear D gene. CDR3 region: CSVEETNTTWAYTQYF. In DNA, the CDR3 is TGCAGCGTTGAAGAGACCAACACAACCTGGGCCTATACGCAGTATTTT.